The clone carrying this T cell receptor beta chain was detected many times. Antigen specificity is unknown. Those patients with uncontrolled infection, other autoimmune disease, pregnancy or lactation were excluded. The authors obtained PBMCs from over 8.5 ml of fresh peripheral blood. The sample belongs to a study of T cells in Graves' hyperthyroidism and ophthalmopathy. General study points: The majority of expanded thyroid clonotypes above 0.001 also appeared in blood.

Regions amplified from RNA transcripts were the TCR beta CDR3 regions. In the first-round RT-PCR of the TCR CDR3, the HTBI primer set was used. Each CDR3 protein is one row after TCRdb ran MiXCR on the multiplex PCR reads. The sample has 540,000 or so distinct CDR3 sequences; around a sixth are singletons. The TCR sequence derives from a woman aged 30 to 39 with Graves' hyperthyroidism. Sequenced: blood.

The CDR3 loop is CASSPGTSEQYF. The CDR3 nucleotides are TGCGCCAGCAGCCCCGGGACAAGCGAGCAGTACTTC. The V call is TRBV5-1, the J call TRBJ2-7; D perhaps matches TRBD1 (6 bases). The germline V gene encodes CDR1 SGHRS and CDR2 YFSETQ. V was cut by 4 bases and J by 6 bases, with 11 bases left in between. This CDR3 spans 12 amino acids.